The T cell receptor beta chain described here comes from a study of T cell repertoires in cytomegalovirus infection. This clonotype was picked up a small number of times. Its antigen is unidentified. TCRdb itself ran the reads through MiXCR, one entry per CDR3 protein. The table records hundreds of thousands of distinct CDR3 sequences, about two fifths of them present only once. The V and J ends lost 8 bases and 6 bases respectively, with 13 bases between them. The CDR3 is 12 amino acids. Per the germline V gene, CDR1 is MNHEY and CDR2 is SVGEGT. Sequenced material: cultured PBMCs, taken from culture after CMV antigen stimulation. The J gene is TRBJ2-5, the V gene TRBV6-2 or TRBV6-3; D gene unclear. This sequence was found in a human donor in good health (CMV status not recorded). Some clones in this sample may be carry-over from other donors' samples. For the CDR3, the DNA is TGTGCCAGCTCCGATGATCCGCAGACCCAGTACTTC. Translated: CASSDDPQTQYF.